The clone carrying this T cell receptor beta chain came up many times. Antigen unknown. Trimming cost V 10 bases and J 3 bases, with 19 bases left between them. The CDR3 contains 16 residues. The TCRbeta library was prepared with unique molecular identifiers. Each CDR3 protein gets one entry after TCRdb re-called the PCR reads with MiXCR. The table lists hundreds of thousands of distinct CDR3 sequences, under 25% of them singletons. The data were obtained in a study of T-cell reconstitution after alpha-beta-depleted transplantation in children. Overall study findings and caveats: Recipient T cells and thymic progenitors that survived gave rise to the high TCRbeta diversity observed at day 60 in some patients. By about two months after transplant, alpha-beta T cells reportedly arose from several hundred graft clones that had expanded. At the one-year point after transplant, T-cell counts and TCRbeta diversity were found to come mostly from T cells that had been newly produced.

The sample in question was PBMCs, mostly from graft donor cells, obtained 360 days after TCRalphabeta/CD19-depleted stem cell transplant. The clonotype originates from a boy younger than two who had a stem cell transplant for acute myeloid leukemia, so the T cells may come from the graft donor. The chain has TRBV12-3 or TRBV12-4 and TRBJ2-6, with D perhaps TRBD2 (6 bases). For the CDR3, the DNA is TGTGCCACCATGGGACTCTTTCCGAGTGGGGCCAACGTCCTGACTTTC. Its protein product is CATMGLFPSGANVLTF.